Sequencing of this T cell receptor beta chain was carried out in a study of blood T cell repertoires in COVID-19. V was trimmed by 5 bases and J by 2 bases, leaving 13 bases between them. There are 15 residues in the CDR3. Germline V gene data show CDR1 as SSHAT and CDR2 as FNYEAQ (reference sequence). Authors' data handling: Counts of nucleated cells, estimated from reference gene primer amplification, were obtained. Profiled with immunoSEQ multiplex PCR; TCRdb holds only in-frame clones, not every one. V and J calls and clone size come straight from that table; D and trimming were deduced from the DNA. The data show some 120,000 clones, under 95% seen once. Patients from Seattle were sampled longitudinally, starting during active infection.

Sequencing was performed on peripheral blood. The rearrangement links TRBV7-7 to TRBJ1-3; D may be TRBD1 (6 bases). The TCR comes from a man aged 55-75 years with COVID-19, enrolled during active disease. The CDR3 protein is CASSKDRTTGNTIYF. Here the CDR3 DNA reads TGTGCCAGCAGCAAAGACAGGACAACTGGAAACACCATATATTTT.